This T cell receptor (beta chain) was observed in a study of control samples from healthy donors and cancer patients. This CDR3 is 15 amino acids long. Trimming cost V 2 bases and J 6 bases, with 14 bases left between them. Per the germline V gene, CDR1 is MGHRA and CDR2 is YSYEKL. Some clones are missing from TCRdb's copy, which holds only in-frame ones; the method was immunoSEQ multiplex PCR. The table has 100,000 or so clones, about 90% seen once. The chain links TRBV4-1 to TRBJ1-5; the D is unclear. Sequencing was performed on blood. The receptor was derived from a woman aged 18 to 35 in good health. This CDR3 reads CASSQPGRKGQPQHF. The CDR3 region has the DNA TGCGCCAGCAGCCAACCTGGCCGGAAGGGTCAGCCCCAGCATTTT.